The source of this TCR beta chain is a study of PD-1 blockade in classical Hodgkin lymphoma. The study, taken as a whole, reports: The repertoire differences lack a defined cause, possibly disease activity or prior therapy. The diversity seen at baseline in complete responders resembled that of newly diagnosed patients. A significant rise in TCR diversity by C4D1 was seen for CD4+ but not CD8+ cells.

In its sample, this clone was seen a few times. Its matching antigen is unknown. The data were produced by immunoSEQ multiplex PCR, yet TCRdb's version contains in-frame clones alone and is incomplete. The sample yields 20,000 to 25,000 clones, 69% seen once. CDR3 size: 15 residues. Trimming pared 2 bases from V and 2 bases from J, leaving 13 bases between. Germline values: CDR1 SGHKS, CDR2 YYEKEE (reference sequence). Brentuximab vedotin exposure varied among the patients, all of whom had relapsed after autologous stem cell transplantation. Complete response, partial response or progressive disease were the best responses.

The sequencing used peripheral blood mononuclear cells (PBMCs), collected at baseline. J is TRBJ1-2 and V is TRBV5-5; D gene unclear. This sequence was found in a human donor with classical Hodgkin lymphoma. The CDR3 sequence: CASSFSFGVNYGYTF. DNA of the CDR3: TGTGCCAGCAGCTTCTCCTTCGGGGTGAACTATGGCTACACCTTC.